The source of this T cell receptor beta chain is a study of T cell repertoires in cytomegalovirus infection. Across the whole study: Recently identified HLA-C-restricted and well-studied HLA-B-restricted CMV epitopes were used. Public signatures in TCR beta pointed to CMV infection and matching HLA type. Overall study results and limits: Cumulative frequency of public TCR beta families picked out carriers of CMV plus the relevant HLA. HLA-C-restricted CMV clonotypes gave the most frequent clonotype in two of eight donors.

MiXCR, run by TCRdb on the reads, gives a single entry per CDR3 protein. This table holds some 700,000 distinct CDR3 sequences, around 32% found once. As concerns this clonotype: Antigen: not known.

Germline values: CDR1 LNHDA, CDR2 SQIVND (reference sequence). The V end was cut by 1 base, the J end by 8 bases, with 9 bases between. The CDR3 runs to 14 residues. This clonotype originated in a human donor in good health (CMV status not recorded). Some clones in this sample may be carry-over from other donors' samples. The sample here was cultured PBMCs, taken from culture after CMV antigen stimulation. The J gene is TRBJ1-6, the V gene TRBV19; TRBD1 might be the D (6 bases). The CDR3: CASSIGGRDSPLHF. The CDR3 nucleotides read TGTGCCAGTAGTATAGGGGGGCGTGATTCACCCCTCCACTTT.